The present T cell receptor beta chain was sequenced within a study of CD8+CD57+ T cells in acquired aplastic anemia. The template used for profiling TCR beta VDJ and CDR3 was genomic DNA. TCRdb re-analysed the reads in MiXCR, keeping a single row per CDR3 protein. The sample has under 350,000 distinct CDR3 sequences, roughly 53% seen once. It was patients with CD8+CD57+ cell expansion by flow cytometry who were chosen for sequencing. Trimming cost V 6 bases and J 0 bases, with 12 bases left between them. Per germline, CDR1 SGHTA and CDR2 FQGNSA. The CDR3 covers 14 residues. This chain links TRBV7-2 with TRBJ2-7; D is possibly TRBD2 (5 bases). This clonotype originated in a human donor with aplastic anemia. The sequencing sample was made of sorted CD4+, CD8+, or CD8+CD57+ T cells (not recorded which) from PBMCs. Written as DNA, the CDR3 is TGTGCCAGCAGTCCTGCCGGGGTCTCCTACGAGCAGTACTTC. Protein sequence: CASSPAGVSYEQYF.